Shown below are 25 T cell receptor beta chains from a single sample sequenced in a study of OX40 agonist ivuxolimab in advanced cancers. Data came from immunoSEQ multiplex PCR; TCRdb stores just in-frame clones and leaves some out. The repertoire holds tens of thousands of clones, with roughly four fifths as singletons. This sample comprised CD4+ or CD8+ T cells sorted from blood, obtained in a trial of the OX40 agonist ivuxolimab. The source is an adult with an advanced solid tumor such as melanoma, head and neck, liver or kidney cancer.

The chain carries TRBV5-1 and TRBJ2-7; TRBD1 matches 9 bases. This CDR3 spans 15 amino acids. The trim removed 5 bases at V and 0 bases at J, leaving 6 bases unmatched. Germline lookup yields CDR1 SGHRS and CDR2 YFSETQ. The CDR3 here is CASSPGQGLSYEQYF. DNA of the CDR3: TGCGCCAGCAGTCCGGGACAGGGCCTCTCCTACGAGCAGTACTTC.

V usage is TRBV6-1 and J usage is TRBJ1-2; the D is unclear. With 4 bases removed from V and 0 bases from J, the gap between germline ends came to 6 bases. Germline V CDR1 and CDR2: MNHNS, SASEGT. The CDR3 totals 13 residues. For the CDR3, the DNA is TGTGCCAGCAGTGTAGGGACTAACTATGGCTACACCTTC. It encodes CASSVGTNYGYTF.

The chain employs TRBV7-2 and TRBJ1-1; D remains unclear. The germline V gene encodes CDR1 SGHTA and CDR2 FQGNSA. The V end lost 3 bases, the J end lost 3 bases, and 8 bases lay between the germline ends. This CDR3 region has 13 residues. CDR3 DNA: TGTGCCAGCAGCTTCAGGCCGGACACTGAAGCTTTCTTT. Translating gives CASSFRPDTEAFF. Variable domain in full (rest from reference TRBV7-2 and TRBJ1-1): GAGVSQSPSNKVTEKGKDVELRCDPISGHTALYWYRQSLGQGLEFLIYFQGNSAPDKSGLPSDRFSAERTGGSVSTLTIQRTQQEDSAVYLCASSFRPDTEAFFGQGTRLTVV.

The CDR3 is CASRPSRVGNTEAFF. The CDR3 region has the DNA TGTGCCAGCAGGCCCTCCAGGGTAGGCAACACTGAAGCTTTCTTT. The V call is TRBV27, the J call TRBJ1-1; possibly TRBD1 for D (5 bases). The ends were cut back, 6 bases at V and 2 bases at J, with 16 bases in the middle. Germline CDR1 and CDR2: MNHEY and SMNVEV (reference sequence). The CDR3 contains 15 residues.

The chain carries TRBV6-5 and TRBJ1-1; 7 bases fit TRBD1. After removal of 6 bases from V and 1 base from J, the junction contained 5 bases not matched to a gene. The germline V gene has CDR1 MNHEY and CDR2 SVGAGI. The length of the CDR3 is 14 residues. CDR3 residues: CASSTGQTNTEAFF. Here the CDR3 DNA reads TGTGCCAGCAGCACGGGACAGACGAACACTGAAGCTTTCTTT.

This rearrangement joins TRBV28 to TRBJ2-1; TRBD2 might be the D (7 bases). The CDR3 runs 16 residues. Per the germline V gene, CDR1 is MDHEN and CDR2 is SYDVKM. V was cut by 7 bases and J by 6 bases, with 22 bases left in between. CDR3 in amino acids: CASTLGGGGRINEQFF. CDR3 in DNA: TGTGCCAGCACCCTTGGGGGAGGGGGAAGAATCAATGAGCAGTTCTTC.

This rearrangement joins TRBV5-1 to TRBJ2-1; possibly TRBD1 for D (7 bases). The V end lost 0 bases, the J end lost 4 bases, and 11 bases lay between the germline ends. Germline values: CDR1 SGHRS, CDR2 YFSETQ. The CDR3 covers 15 residues. Here the CDR3 DNA reads TGCGCCAGCAGCTTGGGGCAGGGGGGATACAATGAGCAGTTCTTC. As protein: CASSLGQGGYNEQFF.

There are a few counts of this clone. The J gene is TRBJ1-2, the V gene TRBV5-4; maybe TRBD1 (5 bases). V was pared by 3 bases and J by 3 bases, with 15 bases between. Per the germline V gene, CDR1 is SGHNT and CDR2 is YYREEE (reference sequence). The CDR3 runs to 15 residues. CDR3 sequence reads: CASSSPLGEDYGYTF. The CDR3 nucleotides are TGTGCCAGCAGCTCGCCCTTAGGGGAAGACTATGGCTACACCTTC.

The V gene is TRBV7-3, the J gene TRBJ2-1; TRBD2 agrees at 12 bases. The CDR3 has 15 residues. V dropped 2 bases and J dropped 8; count of bases not matched to a gene: 4. The V gene's germline CDR1 is SGHTA and CDR2 FQGTGA. CDR3 coding DNA: TGTGCCAGCAGCTTACTAGCGGGGGGGCGATATGAGCAGTTCTTC. Protein sequence: CASSLLAGGRYEQFF.

The V call is TRBV4-2, the J call TRBJ2-1; the D gene is possibly TRBD2 (5 bases). The V gene lost 0 bases and the J gene lost 1 base, with 7 bases spanning the gap. CDR1 LGHNA and CDR2 YNFKEQ come from the germline V gene. The CDR3 is 15 residues long. In DNA, the CDR3 is TGTGCCAGCAGCCAAGAACGGACTTCCTACAATGAGCAGTTCTTC. Protein product: CASSQERTSYNEQFF.

This clone was picked up one time. This chain joins TRBV7-2 and TRBJ1-5, with 7 bases aligning to TRBD1. V shed 5 bases, J shed 6 bases, and the junction held 7 bases outside the gene matches. The CDR3 is 14 amino acids. The V gene's germline CDR1 is SGHTA and CDR2 FQGNSA. CDR3 coding DNA: TGTGCCAGCAGCCAGGGGGGGTACGGTCAGCCCCAGCATTTT. It encodes CASSQGGYGQPQHF.

The chain employs TRBV5-6 and TRBJ1-5; D may be TRBD1 (5 bases). From germline, CDR1 is SGHDT and CDR2 YYEEEE. This CDR3 region has 15 residues. The V end lost 4 bases, the J end lost 0 bases, and 11 bases lay between the germline ends. The DNA of the CDR3 is TGTGCCAGCAGCAGGGACGGTAATAGCAATCAGCCCCAGCATTTT. This codes for CASSRDGNSNQPQHF.

The J gene is TRBJ2-5, the V gene TRBV5-1, with a tentative D call TRBD1 (6 bases). Germline CDR1 SGHRS, CDR2 YFSETQ. Trimming removed 4 bases from V and 2 bases from J, with 15 bases in between. The CDR3 totals 15 residues. CDR3 DNA: TGCGCCAGCAGCATTACAGGGTGGGGTCAAGAGACCCAGTACTTC. This sequence encodes CASSITGWGQETQYF.

The chain joins TRBV5-1 to TRBJ2-3; D is tentatively TRBD1 or TRBD2 (6 bases each). Deletions cut 2 bases from V and 2 bases from J, with 12 bases between. This CDR3 spans 15 amino acids. Germline assignment: CDR1 SGHRS and CDR2 YFSETQ. The CDR3 loop reads CASSFSGANTDTQYF. CDR3 DNA: TGCGCCAGCAGCTTTTCGGGGGCCAACACAGATACGCAGTATTTT.

The chain combines TRBV28 with TRBJ1-4, with 7 bases aligning to TRBD1. Germline lookup yields CDR1 MDHEN and CDR2 SYDVKM. The V gene end was trimmed by 4 bases and the J gene end by 5 bases; junction bases not matched to a gene: 7. The CDR3 sequence is 15 residues long. The CDR3 DNA is TGTGCCAGCAGTTCAATACAGGGGATGAATGAAAAACTGTTTTTT. Translating it yields CASSSIQGMNEKLFF.

The V and J genes are TRBV2 and TRBJ1-5, with 7 nucleotides matching TRBD1. The germline V gene has CDR1 SNHLY and CDR2 FYNNEI. Trimming removed 2 bases from V and 4 bases from J; junction bases left unmatched: 5. The CDR3 consists of 15 residues. The CDR3 reads CASSESGGRNQPQHF. CDR3 sequence (DNA): TGTGCCAGCAGTGAATCAGGGGGTAGAAATCAGCCCCAGCATTTT. The full variable domain, completed using reference TRBV2 and TRBJ1-5, is EPEVTQTPSHQVTQMGQEVILRCVPISNHLYFYWYRQILGQKVEFLVSFYNNEISEKSEIFDDQFSVERPDGSNFTLKIRSTKLEDSAMYFCASSESGGRNQPQHFGDGTRLSIL.

CDR3 residues: CASSSLSQGSGEQYF. In nucleotides, the CDR3 is TGTGCCAGCAGTTCCCTATCACAGGGGAGCGGAGAGCAGTACTTC. This chain connects TRBV28 to TRBJ2-7, with 7 positions matching TRBD1. This CDR3 contains 15 residues. The junction had 13 bases not matched to a gene; V was cut back by 4 bases and J by 7 bases. Germline V gene lookup returns CDR1 MDHEN and CDR2 SYDVKM.

The V gene is TRBV4-1, the J gene TRBJ1-3; weak D call: TRBD1 (6 bases). Germline V gene data show CDR1 as MGHRA and CDR2 as YSYEKL. The V and J ends lost 1 base and 4 bases respectively, with 14 bases between them. This CDR3 region has 16 residues. Here the CDR3 reads CASSQGSGAGGNTIYF. In DNA, the CDR3 is TGCGCCAGCAGCCAAGGATCGGGGGCAGGGGGAAACACCATATATTTT.

The chain combines TRBV7-9 with TRBJ1-1, with D possibly matching TRBD1 (5 bases). The CDR3 has 14 residues. V lost 7 bases and J lost 1, with 13 bases in between. Looked up from germline, CDR1 is SEHNR and CDR2 is FQNEAQ (reference sequence). The CDR3 DNA reads as TGTGCCAGCACCCTCGACAGAACGAACACTGAAGCTTTCTTT. Protein sequence: CASTLDRTNTEAFF.

The chain is built from TRBV5-1 and TRBJ1-4; a weak D match, TRBD1 (6 bases). The CDR3 runs 15 residues. The germline V gene encodes CDR1 SGHRS and CDR2 YFSETQ. The V gene lost 6 bases and the J gene lost 8 bases, with 20 bases spanning the gap. The CDR3 region is CASTLDRPWEEKLFF. Here the CDR3 DNA reads TGCGCCAGCACCCTAGACAGGCCCTGGGAGGAAAAACTGTTTTTT. Drawing the rest from reference TRBV5-1 and TRBJ1-4, the complete variable domain is KAGVTQTPRYLIKTRGQQVTLSCSPISGHRSVSWYQQTPGQGLQFLFEYFSETQRNKGNFPGRFSGRQFSNSRSEMNVSTLELGDSALYLCASTLDRPWEEKLFFGSGTQLSVL.

This clone was observed a single time. The chain couples TRBV4-3 to TRBJ1-2; TRBD1 aligns across 9 bases. CDR3 length: 17 residues. Germline trimming cut 3 bases from V and 6 bases from J; bases unmatched to any gene: 14. Germline V gives CDR1 LGHNA, CDR2 YSLEER. This CDR3 is CASSQARPGTGHHGYTF. CDR3 nucleotide sequence: TGCGCCAGCAGCCAGGCTAGACCCGGGACAGGGCACCATGGCTACACCTTC.

This sequence joins TRBV27 and TRBJ2-7, with D uncertain. V lost 5 bases, J lost 0 bases, and 11 bases lay in between. The CDR3 has 14 residues. Germline loops: CDR1 MNHEY, CDR2 SMNVEV (reference sequence). The CDR3 spells CASSPTPPSYEQYF. The CDR3 DNA reads TGTGCCAGCAGTCCCACCCCTCCCTCCTACGAGCAGTACTTC.

This clone was found a few times. V and J are TRBV29-1 and TRBJ1-1; tentative D call: TRBD1 (5 bases). The V end lost 7 bases, the J end lost 1 base, and 13 bases lay between the germline ends. This CDR3 comprises 13 residues. Looked up from germline, CDR1 is SQVTM and CDR2 is ANQGSEA. The CDR3 is CSAKPTANTEAFF. CDR3 nucleotides: TGCAGCGCCAAACCGACAGCGAACACTGAAGCTTTCTTT.

Only one count was recorded for this clone. V gene TRBV4-1 combines with J gene TRBJ2-3, with 12 bases identical to TRBD2. Germline CDR1 reads MGHRA; CDR2 reads YSYEKL. Trimming cost V 2 bases and J 6 bases; bases outside gene matches: 9. CDR3 length: 17 amino acids. Here the CDR3 reads CASSQTGASGGDDTQYF. Here the CDR3 DNA reads TGCGCCAGCAGCCAAACCGGGGCTAGCGGGGGGGATGATACGCAGTATTTT.

V usage is TRBV2 and J usage is TRBJ2-3, with 7 bases matching TRBD1. In germline, CDR1 is SNHLY, CDR2 FYNNEI. This CDR3 region has 13 residues. Trimming took 7 bases from V and 3 from J; bases not matched to a gene: 4. The DNA for the CDR3 is TGTGCCAGCACCGCGGACAGGACAGATACGCAGTATTTT. It codes for CASTADRTDTQYF. Together with reference TRBV2 and TRBJ2-3, the CDR3 gives the full variable domain: EPEVTQTPSHQVTQMGQEVILRCVPISNHLYFYWYRQILGQKVEFLVSFYNNEISEKSEIFDDQFSVERPDGSNFTLKIRSTKLEDSAMYFCASTADRTDTQYFGPGTRLTVL.